The 25 T cell receptor beta chains reported below all come from one sample, sequenced in a study of shared clonotypes between healthy human individuals. Some clones are missing from TCRdb's copy, which holds only in-frame ones; the method was immunoSEQ multiplex PCR. The data contain approximately 2.4 million clones, approximately 94% of them singletons. The specimen sequenced was naive CD4+ T cells sorted from blood. Subset: CD45RA+ positively selected. The source is a man aged 18 to 30 in good health.

This chain joins TRBV5-4 and TRBJ1-2; perhaps TRBD1 as D (5 bases). The CDR3 extends over 14 amino acids. Germline values: CDR1 SGHNT, CDR2 YYREEE (reference sequence). Deletions cut 5 bases from V and 2 bases from J, with 13 bases between. Here the CDR3 DNA reads TGTGCCAGCAGTAATGCCGGGACGAACTATGGCTACACCTTC. It yields the protein CASSNAGTNYGYTF.

In this sample, this clone turned up once. The chain uses TRBV12-5 and TRBJ1-1, with 7 nucleotides matching TRBD1. Germline V CDR1 and CDR2: LGHNT, FRNRAP. V trimming: 6 bases; J trimming: 0 bases; junction bases outside the gene matches: 10. CDR3 length: 16 residues. CDR3 sequence reads: CASGPGGLLMNTEAFF. DNA for the CDR3: TGTGCTAGTGGCCCAGGGGGGTTACTAATGAACACTGAAGCTTTCTTT.

This chain links TRBV6-5 with TRBJ2-6, with a weak D call TRBD2 (6 bases). Trimming left V 4 bases short and J 2 bases short, with 12 bases between. The germline CDR1 and CDR2 sequences are MNHEY and SVGAGI. The CDR3 is 16 amino acids. The DNA for the CDR3 is TGTGCCAGCAGTTTAGGAGGGGTAGCTGGGGCCAACGTCCTGACTTTC. It encodes CASSLGGVAGANVLTF.

The genes are TRBV5-4 and TRBJ2-3; TRBD2 agrees at 8 bases. The germline CDR1 and CDR2 sequences are SGHNT and YYREEE (reference sequence). V gave up 5 bases and J gave up 4 bases; unmatched junction bases: 6. This CDR3 is built from 14 residues. The CDR3 DNA sequence: TGTGCCAGCAGGGCCGGGGGGGCCCCAGATACGCAGTATTTT. This encodes CASRAGGAPDTQYF.

V gene TRBV6-5 combines with J gene TRBJ2-5; the D gene could be TRBD1 or TRBD2 (6 bases each). Germline CDR1 reads MNHEY; CDR2 reads SVGAGI. This CDR3 contains 14 residues. The V and J ends lost 6 bases and 11 bases respectively, with 22 bases between them. CDR3 sequence: CASSQGGRPTEQYF. The CDR3 nucleotides read TGTGCCAGCAGCCAAGGGGGGCGACCTACAGAGCAGTACTTC.

The chain uses TRBV19 and TRBJ1-1; no reliable D call. The CDR3 is made up of 12 amino acids. Per the germline V gene, CDR1 is LNHDA and CDR2 is SQIVND (reference sequence). Trimming stripped 5 bases from V and 10 bases from J, with 14 bases between. In DNA form, the CDR3 reads TGTGCCAGTAGTCTCCGACAAAAACGAGCTTTCTTT. It yields the protein CASSLRQKRAFF.

The chain has TRBV30 and TRBJ2-7; the match to TRBD1 covers 11 bases. There are 16 residues in the CDR3. Unmatched junction bases numbered 7, after V lost 3 bases and J lost 0 bases. Germline loops: CDR1 GTSNPN, CDR2 SVGIG (reference sequence). The CDR3 sequence is CAWRGTGGAHSYEQYF. CDR3 nucleotides: TGTGCCTGGAGAGGGACAGGGGGTGCCCACTCCTACGAGCAGTACTTC.

The V and J genes are TRBV27 and TRBJ1-2, with TRBD1 identical over 9 bases. V dropped 2 bases and J dropped 7; count of bases not matched to a gene: 14. From germline, CDR1 is MNHEY and CDR2 SMNVEV (reference sequence). This CDR3 comprises 17 residues. The CDR3 here is CASSLRFGWDRVTGYTF. The CDR3 nucleotides read TGTGCCAGCAGTTTAAGGTTTGGGTGGGACAGGGTAACTGGCTACACCTTC.

This clone appeared a single time. The chain is built from TRBV7-9 and TRBJ2-3; D is undetermined. The ends were cut back, 5 bases at V and 9 bases at J, with 15 bases in the middle. CDR1 and CDR2 from the germline V gene are SEHNR and FQNEAQ (reference sequence). This CDR3 has 13 residues. The CDR3 loop is CASSASLSGTQYF. Here the CDR3 DNA reads TGTGCCAGCAGCGCTTCTTTGTCAGGAACGCAGTATTTT.

V and J are TRBV28 and TRBJ1-2; D is perhaps TRBD1 (5 bases). The CDR3 is made up of 15 amino acids. V dropped 6 bases and J dropped 6 bases, with 20 bases sitting between them. Germline values: CDR1 MDHEN, CDR2 SYDVKM. CDR3 sequence reads: CASRPGTALGHGYTF. The CDR3 DNA reads TGTGCCAGCAGGCCAGGGACCGCCCTTGGACATGGCTACACCTTC.

The V gene is TRBV2, the J gene TRBJ1-1; D uncertain. Germline CDR1 reads SNHLY; CDR2 reads FYNNEI. Trimming cost V 6 bases and J 0 bases, with 8 bases left between them. The CDR3 contains 13 residues. The CDR3 coding sequence is TGTGCCAGCAGGGAGGAGCTGAACACTGAAGCTTTCTTT. Translation: CASREELNTEAFF. Supplemented by reference TRBV2 and TRBJ1-1, the full variable domain reads EPEVTQTPSHQVTQMGQEVILRCVPISNHLYFYWYRQILGQKVEFLVSFYNNEISEKSEIFDDQFSVERPDGSNFTLKIRSTKLEDSAMYFCASREELNTEAFFGQGTRLTVV.

As regards this clone: Mismatch with germline at one junction end may stem from a read error. The chain joins TRBV18 to TRBJ1-1; weak D call: TRBD1 (5 bases). The germline gives CDR1 KGHSH, CDR2 LQKENI. The CDR3 covers 13 residues. DNA of the CDR3: TGTGCCAGCTCACCCCTGAAGGGAGAGGGACTGGGCTTT. Amino acids: CASSPLKGEGLGF.

This clone has just one count. This chain connects TRBV5-6 to TRBJ2-5; weak D call: TRBD2 (5 bases). The CDR3 runs 15 residues. Germline V lookup: CDR1 SGHDT, CDR2 YYEEEE. The ends were cut back, 0 bases at V and 1 base at J, with 10 bases in the middle. This CDR3 is CASSLGAGLQETQYF. In DNA form, the CDR3 reads TGTGCCAGCAGCTTGGGGGCGGGCCTCCAAGAGACCCAGTACTTC.

This sequence joins TRBV2 and TRBJ2-5; 14 positions agree with TRBD2. Germline loops: CDR1 SNHLY, CDR2 FYNNEI. With V trimmed by 6 bases and J by 6 bases, 9 bases remained unmatched. The CDR3 is made up of 16 amino acids. The CDR3: CASRGGTSGSWQTQYF. CDR3 in DNA: TGTGCCAGCAGGGGCGGGACTAGCGGGAGTTGGCAGACCCAGTACTTC.

The V gene is TRBV9, the J gene TRBJ2-5, with D possibly TRBD2 on 6 matching bases. The CDR3 covers 15 residues. Trimming took 3 bases from V and 4 from J, leaving 16 bases between them. Germline values: CDR1 SGDLS, CDR2 YYNGEE. CDR3 amino acids: CASSGRGSFGETQYF. CDR3 bases: TGTGCCAGCAGCGGGAGGGGTTCATTCGGAGAGACCCAGTACTTC.

DNA for the CDR3: TGCGCCAGTAGACTAGACACGTCGGACACCGGGGAGCTGTTTTTT. This gives the protein CASRLDTSDTGELFF. The J gene is TRBJ2-2, the V gene TRBV5-1; D may be TRBD2 (6 bases). The germline CDR1 and CDR2 sequences are SGHRS and YFSETQ. V lost 8 bases to trimming and J lost 3 bases, with 17 bases between them. The CDR3 consists of 15 residues.

The V gene is TRBV2, the J gene TRBJ2-7; D is undetermined. This CDR3 contains 13 residues. Germline loops: CDR1 SNHLY, CDR2 FYNNEI. With 7 bases removed from V and 1 base from J, the gap between germline ends came to 11 bases. CDR3 in DNA: TGTGCCAGCATCCTGACGAAATCCTACGAGCAGTACTTC. It specifies CASILTKSYEQYF.

The chain employs TRBV6-6 and TRBJ1-1; 7 bases line up with TRBD1. V trimming: 5 bases; J trimming: 5 bases; junction bases outside the gene matches: 2. This CDR3 is built from 12 residues. Germline CDR1 is MNHNY and CDR2 is SVGAGI (reference sequence). Here the CDR3 reads CASSAGGTEAFF. DNA of the CDR3: TGTGCCAGCAGTGCAGGGGGGACTGAAGCTTTCTTT.

The V and J genes are TRBV9 and TRBJ2-1, with TRBD2 matching 12 bases. The CDR3 totals 16 residues. V lost 4 bases and J lost 3; bases outside the gene matches: 5. Germline loops: CDR1 SGDLS, CDR2 YYNGEE. The DNA of the CDR3 is TGTGCCAGCAGCCCTAGCGGGGGGGCCCTCTACAATGAGCAGTTCTTC. It yields the protein CASSPSGGALYNEQFF. Full variable domain (missing parts from reference TRBV9 and TRBJ2-1): DSGVTQTPKHLITATGQRVTLRCSPRSGDLSVYWYQQSLDQGLQFLIQYYNGEERAKGNILERFSAQQFPDLHSELNLSSLELGDSALYFCASSPSGGALYNEQFFGPGTRLTVL.

The rearrangement links TRBV5-6 to TRBJ2-1; D gene unclear. The CDR3 extends over 13 amino acids. Germline V lookup: CDR1 SGHDT, CDR2 YYEEEE. The germline V and J ends were trimmed by 4 bases and 8 bases, with 13 bases remaining between them. The DNA of the CDR3 is TGTGCCAGCAGCCTATCCTTAATCGATGAGCAGTTCTTC. Translation gives CASSLSLIDEQFF.

V is TRBV29-1 and J is TRBJ2-3, with 8 positions matching TRBD2. CDR3 length: 13 amino acids. Germline CDR1 SQVTM, CDR2 ANQGSEA. Trimming cost V 7 bases and J 1 base; bases outside gene matches: 4. The CDR3 here is CSGGSGGTDTQYF. CDR3 nucleotide sequence: TGCAGCGGCGGTAGCGGGGGCACAGATACGCAGTATTTT.

This clone was found once. The chain carries TRBV11-2 and TRBJ2-5; no reliable D call. Germline CDR1 SGHAT, CDR2 FQNNGV. V was shortened by 2 bases and J by 6 bases, with 13 bases between the two germline ends. This CDR3 is 14 amino acids long. The CDR3 is CASSLNPGWQTQYF. The DNA for the CDR3 is TGTGCCAGCAGCTTAAACCCCGGCTGGCAGACCCAGTACTTC.

The rearrangement joins TRBV2 to TRBJ2-3; TRBD1 might be the D (6 bases). The V gene lost 5 bases and the J gene lost 2 bases, with 11 bases spanning the gap. CDR1 is SNHLY and CDR2 is FYNNEI in the germline V gene. The CDR3 extends over 14 amino acids. The CDR3 reads CASSRTGTTDTQYF. Here the CDR3 DNA reads TGTGCCAGCAGTCGCACAGGGACCACAGATACGCAGTATTTT. Variable domain in full (rest from reference TRBV2 and TRBJ2-3): EPEVTQTPSHQVTQMGQEVILRCVPISNHLYFYWYRQILGQKVEFLVSFYNNEISEKSEIFDDQFSVERPDGSNFTLKIRSTKLEDSAMYFCASSRTGTTDTQYFGPGTRLTVL.

To note about this clone: Other DNA sequences within the sample encode an identical CDR3. The chain recombines TRBV7-9 with TRBJ2-7, with no clear D. Germline V CDR1 and CDR2: SEHNR, FQNEAQ (reference sequence). V lost 6 bases to trimming and J lost 0 bases, with 6 bases between them. This CDR3 is built from 12 residues. CDR3 coding DNA: TGTGCCAGCAGTCGAACCTCCTACGAGCAGTACTTC. Encoded protein: CASSRTSYEQYF.

This sequence joins TRBV29-1 and TRBJ2-3; 8 bases line up with TRBD1. CDR3 size: 15 residues. CDR1 is SQVTM and CDR2 is ANQGSEA in the germline V gene. J lost 0 bases, V lost 4 bases, and 6 bases had no gene match. The CDR3 DNA reads TGCAGCGTTGGCGGGACAGGCCGGAGCACAGATACGCAGTATTTT. This sequence encodes CSVGGTGRSTDTQYF.